The subject of this entry is one T cell receptor (beta chain). Its antigen is unknown. In germline, CDR1 is MNHEY, CDR2 SVGAGI. The CDR3 sequence is 14 residues long. This sample was taken from a study of T cell clusters in autoimmune cytopenias. Multiplex touch-down PCR amplified TRB using TRB-A and TRB-B pools in one tube. TCRdb reanalyzed the multiplex PCR reads, giving one entry per CDR3 protein sequence and no DNA. The sample holds fewer than 8,500 distinct CDR3 sequences. Findings and caveats of the study: Primary autoimmune cytopenia patients appeared to lack physiological T cell clusters present in healthy donors. The T cell clusters came from computational analysis alone and lack functional validation.

Some 40,000 genome equivalents of blood DNA were amplified for TRB. This sample also appeared in a second study, on T cell repertoires in aging, cancer and after chemotherapy. That source notes: Untreated cancer patients had significantly lower blood TCR diversity than age-matched healthy donors.

The specimen was peripheral blood. The TCR sequence derives from a human donor in good health. The genes are TRBV6-5 and TRBJ1-1; there is no DNA to check the TCRdb D call of TRBD1. The CDR3 protein is CASSLAGAHTEAFF.